This TCR beta chain was recorded in a study of blood T cell repertoires in COVID-19. Study context: Spain, Italy and the United States supplied samples that represented acute and convalescent COVID-19.

Method: immunoSEQ multiplex PCR; TCRdb's copy keeps in-frame clones and lacks some. Of 350,000 to 400,000 clones in the sample, around 87% were seen once. Enrollees, 18 to 89 years old, lived in approximately 25 US areas. Cohorts were determined from participant-reported clinical history. The CDR3 runs to 15 residues. Looked up from germline, CDR1 is GTSNPN and CDR2 is SVGIG (reference sequence). V lost 0 bases and J lost 4; bases outside the gene matches: 7. The chain carries TRBV30 and TRBJ2-5; 8 bases fit TRBD2. The source of this sequence is a man aged 35-49 years in a cohort exposed to, infected with or recovered from COVID-19 (not recorded which). The specimen was PBMCs or T cells enriched from blood (not recorded which). The CDR3 coding sequence is TGTGCCTGGAGTGTAACTAGCGCGGGAGGAGAGACCCAGTACTTC. Its translation: CAWSVTSAGGETQYF.